This T cell receptor (beta chain) is drawn from a study of a mutant IDH1 vaccine in newly diagnosed glioma. Study details: Vaccination followed radiotherapy alone by 4-6 weeks, or accompanied temozolomide cycles. Treatment recipients were approximately 62% male and around 40% female, and their mean age was approximately 42 years. Therapy received beforehand was radiotherapy, temozolomide, or both, with most patients given both.

Of note for this clone: The antigen is not known.

Germline V gene data show CDR1 as SQVTM and CDR2 as ANQGSEA. There are 13 residues in the CDR3. J lost 6 bases, V lost 4 bases, and 6 bases had no gene match. Repertoires were generated with immunoSEQ multiplex PCR, while TCRdb's copy carries only in-frame clones and drops some. The sample lists over 50,000 clones; over 75% were seen once. Time point: week 23, last vaccination. Alongside topical imiquimod, each dose of vaccine comprised 300 ug of mutant IDH1 20-mer peptide. The source material was PBMCs, sampled from a glioma patient whose treatment included an IDH1 peptide vaccine. This TCR came from a man younger than 35 with glioma. The chain couples TRBV29-1 to TRBJ1-2; 9 nucleotides line up with TRBD1. The DNA for the CDR3 is TGCAGCGTTGTTAGGACAGGGGTTGATGGCTACACCTTC. Its translation is CSVVRTGVDGYTF.